Shown below are 19 T cell receptor beta chains from a single sample sequenced in a study of CD8 T cells in ankylosing spondylitis. TCRdb re-called the 5' RACE reads through MiXCR, storing one row per CDR3 protein. Among 200,000 to 300,000 distinct CDR3 sequences, about 10% were seen once, and the ten largest hold around 2.6%. The sample comprised blood, either unsorted or a sorted T cell fraction (not recorded which). Receptors were obtained from a male donor with ankylosing spondylitis or in good health (not recorded which).

This clonotype was observed at least ten times. The V gene is TRBV4-2, the J gene TRBJ2-5; a possible D gene is TRBD1 (5 bases). Germline CDR1 is LGHNA and CDR2 is YNFKEQ. Trimming took off 0 bases at V and 5 bases at J, with 13 bases between the two ends. The CDR3 sequence is 15 residues long. The CDR3 sequence is CASSQDQGKAETQYF. The CDR3 region has the DNA TGTGCCAGCAGCCAAGATCAGGGAAAGGCGGAGACCCAGTACTTC.

Comment on this clonotype: Sequence at one end of the junction differs from germline and may be a read error. The chain has TRBV5-1 and TRBJ2-1; TRBD2 matches at 7 bases. The CDR3 contains 15 residues. Germline assignment: CDR1 SGHRS and CDR2 YFSETQ. CDR3 in DNA: TGCGCCAGTAGCTCTGACGGGGGGACCTACAATGAGCAGTTCTTC. This gives the protein CASSSDGGTYNEQFF.

This clonotype has a count of ten or more. The gene calls are TRBV5-1 and TRBJ1-1, with D possibly being TRBD1 (6 bases). V lost 4 bases and J 0 bases, leaving 10 bases between the germline ends. CDR1 is SGHRS and CDR2 is YFSETQ in the germline V gene. The CDR3 loop spans 14 amino acids. This CDR3 is CASSAGTLNTEAFF. CDR3 nucleotide sequence: TGCGCCAGCAGCGCCGGGACATTGAACACTGAAGCTTTCTTT.

This clonotype showed up many times. The V and J genes are TRBV4-1 and TRBJ1-4; D remains unclear. The V and J ends lost 0 bases and 8 bases respectively, with 10 bases between them. Germline CDR1 is MGHRA and CDR2 is YSYEKL. This CDR3 spans 14 amino acids. CDR3 sequence (DNA): TGCGCCAGCAGCCAAGAAGGATACGGGGAAAAACTGTTTTTT. Encoded protein: CASSQEGYGEKLFF.

This clonotype was counted a few times. This chain joins TRBV19 and TRBJ2-3; 14 bases are a match to TRBD2. V trimming: 3 bases; J trimming: 0 bases; junction bases outside the gene matches: 8. The CDR3 has 19 amino acids. Germline V gene sequence: CDR1 LNHDA, CDR2 SQIVND (reference sequence). DNA for the CDR3: TGTGCCAGTAGTATGGGGACTAGCGGGGGTACTTCTAGCACAGATACGCAGTATTTT. Protein product: CASSMGTSGGTSSTDTQYF.

This clonotype was counted many times. The J gene is TRBJ1-6, the V gene TRBV3-1, with D uncertain. This CDR3 comprises 14 residues. The germline gives CDR1 LGHDT, CDR2 YNNKEL (reference sequence). The germline V and J ends were trimmed by 5 bases and 9 bases, with 14 bases remaining between them. The CDR3 is CASSLINAGSPLHF. In DNA, the CDR3 is TGTGCCAGCAGCTTAATAAACGCGGGTTCACCCCTCCACTTT.

This clonotype was picked up many times. The chain employs TRBV12-3 or TRBV12-4 and TRBJ2-7; D may be TRBD2 (5 bases). The CDR3 totals 14 residues. V shed 7 bases and J shed 3 bases, with 16 bases lying between them. CDR3 sequence: CASNLDGNSYEQYF. The CDR3 nucleotides are TGTGCCAGCAACCTGGACGGGAATAGCTACGAGCAGTACTTC.

This clonotype was observed many times. The V call is TRBV4-2, the J call TRBJ1-4; D might be TRBD1 (5 bases). The CDR3 is 18 residues long. The V end lost 0 bases, the J end lost 8 bases, and 22 bases lay between the germline ends. The germline V gene encodes CDR1 LGHNA and CDR2 YNFKEQ. This CDR3 is CASSQDPRTAGRGEKLFF. In DNA, the CDR3 is TGTGCCAGCAGCCAAGATCCCCGCACGGCGGGGCGTGGGGAAAAACTGTTTTTT.

This clonotype showed up many times. The rearrangement joins TRBV12-3 or TRBV12-4 to TRBJ1-5; 7 bases fit TRBD1. The trim removed 8 bases at V and 0 bases at J, leaving 1 base unmatched. The CDR3 is made up of 13 amino acids. CDR3: CASGQASNQPQHF. For the CDR3, the DNA is TGTGCCAGCGGACAGGCTAGCAATCAGCCCCAGCATTTT.

This clonotype has just a few counts. A much larger clone lies one base from this, so it may be a read error. The chain is built from TRBV20-1 and TRBJ1-1, with unresolved D. Trimming cost V 1 base and J 10 bases, with 19 bases left between them. In germline, CDR1 is DFQATT, CDR2 SNEGSKA (reference sequence). There are 14 residues in the CDR3. This chain's CDR3 is CSARGGSRRAAAFF. CDR3 coding DNA: TGCAGTGCTAGAGGAGGGTCCAGAAGGGCTGCAGCTTTCTTT.

Details on this clonotype: A much larger clone differs by one base, so this may be a read error. The chain couples TRBV30 to TRBJ1-3, with D hard to call. CDR1 GTSNPN and CDR2 SVGIG come from the germline V gene (reference sequence). This CDR3 is 15 amino acids long. Trimming stripped 1 base from V and 0 bases from J, with 10 bases between. CDR3: CAWSDWQSSGNTIYF. In DNA, the CDR3 is TGTGCCTGGAGTGATTGGCAGAGCTCTGGAAACACCATATATTTT.

Details on this clonotype: Being one base from a much bigger clone, this may be a read error. The chain has TRBV5-6 and TRBJ1-2; D is unclear. The CDR3 runs to 14 residues. Germline V CDR1 and CDR2: SGHDT, YYEEEE. As DNA, the CDR3 is TGTGCCGGCAGCCCCTCTCCCGAAACCCGGGGCTACACCTTC. Translating gives CAGSPSPETRGYTF. Combining the CDR3 with reference TRBV5-6 and TRBJ1-2 gives the whole variable domain DAGVTQSPTHLIKTRGQQVTLRCSPKSGHDTVSWYQQALGQGPQFIFQYYEEEERQRGNFPDRFSGHQFPNYSSELNVNALLLGDSALYLCAGSPSPETRGYTFGSGTRLTVV.

This clonotype has a count of ten or more. The chain is built from TRBV7-2 and TRBJ2-5; D unresolved. CDR1 and CDR2 (germline): SGHTA, FQGNSA. V was cut by 1 base and J by 2 bases, with 8 bases left in between. This CDR3 is 14 amino acids long. CDR3 region: CASSLEVRQETQYF. The CDR3 DNA reads TGTGCCAGCAGCTTAGAGGTCAGGCAAGAGACCCAGTACTTC.

This clonotype was detected many times. The chain recombines TRBV20-1 with TRBJ2-1, with TRBD2 matching 10 bases. Germline trimming cut 4 bases from V and 8 bases from J; bases unmatched to any gene: 11. Looked up from germline, CDR1 is DFQATT and CDR2 is SNEGSKA (reference sequence). This CDR3 spans 15 amino acids. The CDR3 spells CSATLGTSANDEQFF. The CDR3, as DNA: TGCAGTGCTACCCTCGGGACTAGCGCAAACGATGAGCAGTTCTTC.

This clonotype was seen ten or more times. The V gene is TRBV10-3, the J gene TRBJ2-7; possibly TRBD2 for D (6 bases). The germline V gene has CDR1 ENHRY and CDR2 SYGVKD. The CDR3 sequence is 13 residues long. V was pared by 1 base and J by 5 bases, with 9 bases between. The CDR3 DNA reads as TGTGCCATCAGTGAGTTCGGGAGCAACGAGCAGTACTTC. Its protein product is CAISEFGSNEQYF.

J is TRBJ1-1 and V is TRBV5-1; the D is unclear. With 4 bases removed from V and 1 base from J, the gap between germline ends came to 11 bases. CDR1 and CDR2 from the germline V gene are SGHRS and YFSETQ. The CDR3 length is 14 residues. Here the CDR3 reads CASSRSDGNTEAFF. In nucleotides, the CDR3 is TGCGCCAGCAGCCGAAGCGACGGGAACACTGAAGCTTTCTTT.

This clonotype was seen a handful of times. The chain combines TRBV6-5 with TRBJ1-1; D is undetermined. V was clipped by 0 bases and J by 10 bases, with 12 bases between them. The CDR3 has 13 residues. Germline V lookup: CDR1 MNHEY, CDR2 SVGAGI. CDR3 sequence reads: CASSYSRVSAAFF. The DNA for the CDR3 is TGTGCCAGCAGTTACTCGAGGGTTTCTGCAGCTTTCTTT.

In its sample, this clonotype was seen many times. The chain joins TRBV29-1 to TRBJ1-1; D remains ambiguous. This CDR3 is 12 amino acids long. The V gene lost 4 bases and the J gene lost 4 bases, with 10 bases spanning the gap. Germline values: CDR1 SQVTM, CDR2 ANQGSEA. The CDR3 protein is CSVGEGRTEAFF. CDR3 DNA: TGCAGCGTTGGAGAGGGTCGCACTGAAGCTTTCTTT.

In the case of this clonotype: This sequence may be a read error, since a much larger clone differs from it by one base. The chain joins TRBV15 to TRBJ1-4; the D is unclear. Germline V gene data show CDR1 as LNHNV and CDR2 as YYDKDF (reference sequence). The CDR3 loop spans 15 amino acids. V was shortened by 5 bases and J by 7 bases, with 17 bases between the two germline ends. CDR3 region: CATSEDYRRTEKLFF. DNA of the CDR3: TGTGCCACCAGCGAAGATTATCGCAGGACTGAAAAACTGTTTTTT.